This T cell receptor (beta chain) was identified in a study of identical twins. General observations from the study: Memory repertoires lacked the insertion deficit that abundant cord blood beta clonotypes showed. Out-of-frame alpha sequences shared by twins were enriched for low generation probability.

The CDR3 sequence is 11 residues long. Trimming removed 6 bases from V and 6 bases from J, with 9 bases in between. Germline CDR1 reads DFQATT; CDR2 reads SNEGSKA (reference sequence). This clonotype showed up just a few times. Its antigen is undetermined. MiXCR was run by TCRdb on the 5' RACE reads, yielding one entry per CDR3 protein. The table has hundreds of thousands of distinct CDR3 sequences, approximately 25% seen once. These same records also appear under a second study, on T cells expressing NK-cell markers. That paper adds: The use of an anti-gamma-delta TCR antibody, which was added in several experiments, restricted sorting to T cells expressing alpha-beta TCR.

Source material: CD4+ T cells sorted from blood. The chain combines TRBV20-1 with TRBJ2-1; D not resolved. The sequence was obtained from a woman younger than 35 in good health. CDR3 loop: CSATYVNEQFF. The CDR3 coding sequence is TGCAGTGCAACATACGTCAATGAGCAGTTCTTC.